This T cell receptor (beta chain) was identified during a study of T cell repertoires in cytomegalovirus infection. Study overall: HLA-B-restricted CMV epitopes that are well studied, plus recently identified HLA-C-restricted ones, were used by the study. It can be stated that public TCR beta signatures indicated CMV infection as well as a matching HLA type.

Of note for this clonotype: Antigen: not known.

Findings and limits, study-wide: There were HLA-C-restricted CMV-specific TCR beta clonotypes dominating the ex vivo response. Summed frequency of shared TCR beta families picked out CMV carriers who also had the relevant HLA.

Trimming shortened V by 3 bases and J by 2 bases, and 11 bases separated the two germline ends. The CDR3 extends over 14 amino acids. The V gene's germline CDR1 is MNHEY and CDR2 SMNVEV (reference sequence). TCRdb recomputed calls from the reads with MiXCR, one row per CDR3 protein. The sample lists about 920,000 distinct CDR3 sequences, under 40% occurring once. The sample was cultured CD8+ T cells from PBMCs, taken from culture after CMV antigen stimulation. This TCR was sampled from a human donor in good health (CMV status not recorded). Some clones in this sample may be carry-over from other donors' samples. The chain recombines TRBV27 with TRBJ2-7, with D tentatively TRBD1 or TRBD2 (5 bases each). This CDR3 is CASSFIGTPYEQYV. For the CDR3, the DNA is TGTGCCAGCAGTTTCATAGGGACCCCCTACGAGCAGTACGTC.